This T cell receptor (beta chain) was sequenced in a study of OX40 agonist ivuxolimab in advanced cancers. A remark on this clone: Its antigen is unknown.

The study, taken as a whole, reports: At 0.1 to 3.0 mg/kg and by week 6, CD4+ and CD8+ T cells in the blood had expanded clonally.

Germline CDR1 is LNHDA and CDR2 is SQIVND (reference sequence). The CDR3 has 16 amino acids. V lost 1 base to trimming and J lost 3 bases, with 16 bases between them. TCRdb's copy holds only in-frame clones and misses some; the assay was immunoSEQ multiplex PCR. The table shows roughly 70,000 clones, with around 90% occurring only once. The chain combines TRBV19 with TRBJ2-7; tentatively, D is TRBD1 or TRBD2 (5 bases each). The sequences come from CD4+ or CD8+ T cells sorted from blood, collected in a trial of the OX40 agonist ivuxolimab. This sequence originates from an adult with an advanced solid tumor such as melanoma, head and neck, liver or kidney cancer. The DNA of the CDR3 is TGTGCCAGTAGTATAGGGGGGACGACATCCCTCTACGAGCAGTACTTC. It yields the protein CASSIGGTTSLYEQYF.